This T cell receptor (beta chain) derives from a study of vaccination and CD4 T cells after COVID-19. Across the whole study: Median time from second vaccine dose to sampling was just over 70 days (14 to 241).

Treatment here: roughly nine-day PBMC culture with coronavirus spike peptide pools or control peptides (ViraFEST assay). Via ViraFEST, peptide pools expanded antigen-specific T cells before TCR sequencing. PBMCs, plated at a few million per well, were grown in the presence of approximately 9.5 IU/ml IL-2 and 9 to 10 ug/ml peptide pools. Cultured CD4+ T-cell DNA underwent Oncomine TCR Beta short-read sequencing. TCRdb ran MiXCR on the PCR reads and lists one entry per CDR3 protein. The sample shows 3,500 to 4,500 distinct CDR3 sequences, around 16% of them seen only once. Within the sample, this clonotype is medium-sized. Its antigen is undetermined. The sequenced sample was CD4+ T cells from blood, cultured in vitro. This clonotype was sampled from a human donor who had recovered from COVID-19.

DNA of the CDR3: TGCAGTGCGTCCGGGACTAGCGGGGGGGCGGGCACAGATACGCAGTATTTT. This sequence encodes CSASGTSGGAGTDTQYF. This chain joins TRBV20-1 and TRBJ2-3; 16 nucleotides align to TRBD2. Germline-derived CDR1 and CDR2 are DFQATT and SNEGSKA (reference sequence). V dropped 6 bases and J dropped 1; count of bases not matched to a gene: 7. The CDR3 is 17 residues long.